This T cell receptor (beta chain) stems from a study of cytomegalovirus exposure and HLA in healthy donors. Looked up from germline, CDR1 is SGHTA and CDR2 is FQGNSA. Between the trimmed V and J ends, which lost 2 bases and 6 bases, there was a span of 11 bases. This CDR3 is built from 14 residues. This PCR relied on a set of 60 Vbeta primers and 13 Jbeta primers. Clones were read by immunoSEQ multiplex PCR, and TCRdb kept only the in-frame ones, dropping some. The sample lists some 190,000 clones, 70% to 75% occurring once. This clonotype originated in a woman aged 25-40 years in good health and CMV-seropositive. The specimen was PBMCs. The chain carries TRBV7-2 and TRBJ1-5; weak D call: TRBD1 (5 bases). Here the CDR3 reads CASSLTQGSQPQHF. The CDR3 nucleotides are TGTGCCAGCAGCTTAACGCAGGGCAGTCAGCCCCAGCATTTT.